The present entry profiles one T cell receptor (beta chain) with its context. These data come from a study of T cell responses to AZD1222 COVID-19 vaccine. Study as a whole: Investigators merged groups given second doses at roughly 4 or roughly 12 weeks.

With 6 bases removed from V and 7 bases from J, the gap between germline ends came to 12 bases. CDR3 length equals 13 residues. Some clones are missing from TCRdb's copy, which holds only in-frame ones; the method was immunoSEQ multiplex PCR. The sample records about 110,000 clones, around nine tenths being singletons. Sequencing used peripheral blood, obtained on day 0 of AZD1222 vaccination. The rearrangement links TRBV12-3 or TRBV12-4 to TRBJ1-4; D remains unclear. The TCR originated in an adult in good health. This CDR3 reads CASSSNLGEKLFF. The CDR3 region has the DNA TGTGCCAGCAGCTCAAATTTAGGTGAAAAACTGTTTTTT.